This T cell receptor beta chain was captured by sequencing in a study of graft-versus-host responses after intestinal transplantation. General study points: GvH clones occurred in recipient marrow; some first appeared in ileum or blood.

Turning to this clone: As yet, its antigen is unknown.

Grafts had their tissue processed, releasing intraepithelial and lamina propria lymphocytes. Generated by immunoSEQ multiplex PCR, the TCRdb table keeps only in-frame clones and is missing some. Among roughly 16,000 clones listed, around 63% were seen once. The CDR3 loop spans 13 amino acids. The V end was cut by 6 bases, the J end by 5 bases, with 11 bases between. Germline lookup yields CDR1 LNHDA and CDR2 SQIVND (reference sequence). The chain has TRBV19 and TRBJ2-1; D might be TRBD1 (6 bases). This clonotype originated in a human patient who received an intestinal transplant, so some T cells may come from the graft donor. This specimen was ileum tissue, taken 524 days after transplant. CDR3 DNA: TGTGCCAGTAGACCGGACAGAAACAATGAGCAGTTCTTC. Translating it yields CASRPDRNNEQFF.